This TCR beta chain was sequenced in a study of OX40 agonist ivuxolimab in advanced cancers. Study context: The patients got ivuxolimab, which is an agonistic anti-OX40 (CD134) antibody. Recorded diagnoses for dose-escalation patients were hepatocellular carcinoma, melanoma, renal cell or head and neck cancer. At 82.7% male, the cohort had a mean age of roughly 60 years, ranging from 23 to 79. Broader study findings: The average count of expanded clones was higher among CD8+ T cells than among CD4+.

Per germline, CDR1 MNHEY and CDR2 SVGAGI. The CDR3 sequence is 13 residues long. V gave up 7 bases and J gave up 3 bases, with 11 bases separating them. The protocol was immunoSEQ multiplex PCR, while the TCRdb copy is restricted to in-frame clones and leaves out a portion. The table records tens of thousands of clones, roughly 90% of them present only once. A word on this clone: Its antigen remains unidentified.

The genes are TRBV6-5 and TRBJ2-3; tentatively, D is TRBD2 (6 bases). The receptor was derived from an adult with an advanced solid tumor such as melanoma, head and neck, liver or kidney cancer. This specimen consisted of CD4+ or CD8+ T cells sorted from blood, obtained in a trial of the OX40 agonist ivuxolimab. DNA for the CDR3: TGTGCCAGCACTGGGGGGAGGACAGATACGCAGTATTTT. Its protein is CASTGGRTDTQYF.